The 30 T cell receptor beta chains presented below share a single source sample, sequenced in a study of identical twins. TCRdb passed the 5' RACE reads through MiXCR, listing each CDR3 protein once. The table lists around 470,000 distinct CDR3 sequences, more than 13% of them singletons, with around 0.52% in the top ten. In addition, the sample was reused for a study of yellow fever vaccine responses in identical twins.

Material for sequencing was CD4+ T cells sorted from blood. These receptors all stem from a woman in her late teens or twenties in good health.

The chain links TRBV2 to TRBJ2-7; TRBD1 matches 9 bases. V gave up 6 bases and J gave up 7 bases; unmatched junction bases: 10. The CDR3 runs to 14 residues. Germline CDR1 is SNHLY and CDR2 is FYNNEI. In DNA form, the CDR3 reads TGTGCCAGCAGATTCAATACCGGGACAGGGGAGCAGTACTTC. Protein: CASRFNTGTGEQYF.

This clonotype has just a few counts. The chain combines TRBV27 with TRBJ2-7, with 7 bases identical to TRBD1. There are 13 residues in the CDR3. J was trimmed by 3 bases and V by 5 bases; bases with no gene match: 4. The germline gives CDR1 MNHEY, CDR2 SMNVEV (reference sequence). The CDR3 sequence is CASSPRQGYEQYF. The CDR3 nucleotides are TGTGCCAGCAGTCCAAGACAGGGCTACGAGCAGTACTTC.

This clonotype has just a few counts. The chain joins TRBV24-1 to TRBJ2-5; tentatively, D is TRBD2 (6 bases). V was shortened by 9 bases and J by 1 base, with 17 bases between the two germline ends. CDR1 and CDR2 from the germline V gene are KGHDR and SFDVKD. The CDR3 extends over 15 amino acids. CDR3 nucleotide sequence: TGTGCCACCTTCAAAAGGGAGGAACGCCAAGAGACCCAGTACTTC. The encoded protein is CATFKREERQETQYF.

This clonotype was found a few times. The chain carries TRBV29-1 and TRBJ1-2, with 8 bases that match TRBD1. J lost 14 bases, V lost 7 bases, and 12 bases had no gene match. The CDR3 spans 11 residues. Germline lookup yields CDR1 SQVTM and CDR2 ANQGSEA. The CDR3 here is CSAWDSGTGTF. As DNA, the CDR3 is TGCAGCGCATGGGACTCCGGGACAGGTACCTTC.

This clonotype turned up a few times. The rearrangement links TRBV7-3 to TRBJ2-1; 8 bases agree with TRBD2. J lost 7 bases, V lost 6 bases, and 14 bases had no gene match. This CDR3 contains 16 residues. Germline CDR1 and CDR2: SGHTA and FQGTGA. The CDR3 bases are TGTGCCAGCAGTAGAGGTCCGGGGGGGATCGGGAATGAGCAGTTCTTC. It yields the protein CASSRGPGGIGNEQFF.

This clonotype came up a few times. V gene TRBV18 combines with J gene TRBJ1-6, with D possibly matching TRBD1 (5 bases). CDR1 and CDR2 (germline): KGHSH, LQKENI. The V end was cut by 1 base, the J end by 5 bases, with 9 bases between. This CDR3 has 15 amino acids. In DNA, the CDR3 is TGTGCCAGCTCACCACGACGGGGGAATAATTCACCCCTCCACTTT. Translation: CASSPRRGNNSPLHF. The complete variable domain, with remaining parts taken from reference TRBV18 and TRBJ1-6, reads NAGVMQNPRHLVRRRGQEARLRCSPMKGHSHVYWYRQLPEEGLKFMVYLQKENIIDESGMPKERFSAEFPKEGPSILRIQQVVRGDSAAYFCASSPRRGNNSPLHFGNGTRLTVT.

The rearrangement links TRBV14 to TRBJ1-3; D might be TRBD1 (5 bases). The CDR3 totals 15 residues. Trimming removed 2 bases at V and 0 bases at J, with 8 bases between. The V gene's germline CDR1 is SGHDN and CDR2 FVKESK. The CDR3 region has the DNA TGTGCCAGCAGCCAACTGGGGGTCTCTGGAAACACCATATATTTT. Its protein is CASSQLGVSGNTIYF.

CDR3 nucleotide sequence: TGTGCCAGCAGCTTAACTGGCCTAGCGCGCACAGATACGCAGTATTTT. It translates to CASSLTGLARTDTQYF. The genes are TRBV11-1 and TRBJ2-3; TRBD2 is a possible D gene (6 bases). Germline loops: CDR1 SGHAT, CDR2 FQDESV (reference sequence). V lost 2 bases and J lost 1, with 13 bases in between. The CDR3 is 16 residues long.

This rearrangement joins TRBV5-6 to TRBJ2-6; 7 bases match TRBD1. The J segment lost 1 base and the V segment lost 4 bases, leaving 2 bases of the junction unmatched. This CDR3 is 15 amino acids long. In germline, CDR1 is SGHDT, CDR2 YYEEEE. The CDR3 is CASSTTGSGANVLTF. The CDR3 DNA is TGTGCCAGCAGCACGACAGGGTCTGGGGCCAACGTCCTGACTTTC.

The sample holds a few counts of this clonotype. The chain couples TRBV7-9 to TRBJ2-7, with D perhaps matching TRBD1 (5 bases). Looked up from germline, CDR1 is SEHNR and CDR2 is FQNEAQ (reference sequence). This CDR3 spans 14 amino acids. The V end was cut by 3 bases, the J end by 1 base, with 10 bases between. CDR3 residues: CASSFLTVSYEQYF. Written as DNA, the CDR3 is TGTGCCAGCAGCTTCCTGACAGTTTCCTACGAGCAGTACTTC.

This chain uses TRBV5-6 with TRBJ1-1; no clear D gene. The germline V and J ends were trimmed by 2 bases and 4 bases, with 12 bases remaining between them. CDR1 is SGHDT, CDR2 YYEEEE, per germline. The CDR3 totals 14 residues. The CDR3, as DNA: TGTGCCAGCAGCTTTGGGGTCTGGGGCACTGAAGCTTTCTTT. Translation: CASSFGVWGTEAFF.

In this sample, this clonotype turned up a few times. CDR3 residues: CASSPHPKTPGADTQYF. CDR3 nucleotide sequence: TGTGCCAGCAGCCCTCACCCCAAGACACCGGGAGCAGATACGCAGTATTTT. The chain is built from TRBV14 and TRBJ2-3; maybe TRBD2 (6 bases). Deletions cut 4 bases from V and 4 bases from J, with 21 bases between. Germline CDR1 and CDR2: SGHDN and FVKESK. This CDR3 contains 17 residues.

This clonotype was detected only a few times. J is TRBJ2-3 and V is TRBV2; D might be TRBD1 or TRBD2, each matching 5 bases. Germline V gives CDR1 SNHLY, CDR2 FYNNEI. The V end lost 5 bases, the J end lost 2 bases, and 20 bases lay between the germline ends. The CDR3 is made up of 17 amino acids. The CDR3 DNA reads TGTGCCAGCAGTTCTGGGGGACCGGGAATAAACACAGATACGCAGTATTTT. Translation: CASSSGGPGINTDTQYF.

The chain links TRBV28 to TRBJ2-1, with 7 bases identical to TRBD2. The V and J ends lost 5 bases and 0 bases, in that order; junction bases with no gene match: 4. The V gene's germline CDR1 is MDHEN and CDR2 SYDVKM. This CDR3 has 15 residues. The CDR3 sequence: CASSNSGGSYNEQFF. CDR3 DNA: TGTGCCAGCAGTAATTCGGGGGGCTCCTACAATGAGCAGTTCTTC.

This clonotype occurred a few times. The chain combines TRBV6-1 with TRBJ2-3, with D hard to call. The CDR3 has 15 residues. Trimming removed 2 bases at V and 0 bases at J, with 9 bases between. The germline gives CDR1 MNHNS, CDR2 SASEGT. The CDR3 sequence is CASSERMGSTDTQYF. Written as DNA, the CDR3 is TGTGCCAGCAGTGAACGCATGGGGAGCACAGATACGCAGTATTTT.

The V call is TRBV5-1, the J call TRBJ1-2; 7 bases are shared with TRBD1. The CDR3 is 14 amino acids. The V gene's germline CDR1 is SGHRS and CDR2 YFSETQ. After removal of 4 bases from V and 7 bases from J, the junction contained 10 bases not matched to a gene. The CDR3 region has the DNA TGCGCCAGCAGCCCCGACGGTTCAGGGGGTGGCTACACCTTC. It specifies CASSPDGSGGGYTF.

The CDR3 region is CSARTGNGYTF. CDR3 DNA sequence: TGCAGTGCGAGAACCGGGAATGGCTACACCTTC. The rearrangement joins TRBV20-1 to TRBJ1-2; D is unclear. Germline V lookup: CDR1 DFQATT, CDR2 SNEGSKA (reference sequence). There are 11 residues in the CDR3. The ends were cut back, 6 bases at V and 6 bases at J, with 11 bases in the middle.

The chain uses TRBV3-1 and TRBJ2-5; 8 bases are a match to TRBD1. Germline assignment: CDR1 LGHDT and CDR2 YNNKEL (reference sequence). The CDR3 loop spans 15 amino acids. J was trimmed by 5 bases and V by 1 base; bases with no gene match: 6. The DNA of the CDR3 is TGTGCCAGCAGCCAAGGGTCCCGACAGGGGGAGACCCAGTACTTC. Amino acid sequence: CASSQGSRQGETQYF.

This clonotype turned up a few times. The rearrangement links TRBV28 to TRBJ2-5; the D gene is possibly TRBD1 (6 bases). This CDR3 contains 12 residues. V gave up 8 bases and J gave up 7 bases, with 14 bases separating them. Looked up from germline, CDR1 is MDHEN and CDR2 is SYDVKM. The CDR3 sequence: CASQDSGATQYF. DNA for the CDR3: TGTGCCAGCCAGGACAGTGGAGCGACCCAGTACTTC. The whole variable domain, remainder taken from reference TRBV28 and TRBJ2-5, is DVKVTQSSRYLVKRTGEKVFLECVQDMDHENMFWYRQDPGLGLRLIYFSYDVKMKEKGDIPEGYSVSREKKERFSLILESASTNQTSMYLCASQDSGATQYFGPGTRLLVL.

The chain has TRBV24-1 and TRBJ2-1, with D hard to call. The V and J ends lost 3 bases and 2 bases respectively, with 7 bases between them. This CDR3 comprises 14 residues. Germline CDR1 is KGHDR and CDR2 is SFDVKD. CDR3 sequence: CATSDPRAYNEQFF. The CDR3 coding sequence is TGTGCCACCAGTGATCCCCGAGCCTACAATGAGCAGTTCTTC.

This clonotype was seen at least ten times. The CDR3 region has the DNA TGCGCCAGCAGCTTGGCCGGGGGGCCAACAGATACGCAGTATTTT. Its protein is CASSLAGGPTDTQYF. The V gene is TRBV5-1, the J gene TRBJ2-3, with D maybe TRBD2 (7 bases). The V end lost 0 bases, the J end lost 3 bases, and 11 bases lay between the germline ends. Per germline, CDR1 SGHRS and CDR2 YFSETQ. The CDR3 runs to 15 residues. The whole variable domain, filled in from reference TRBV5-1 and TRBJ2-3, reads KAGVTQTPRYLIKTRGQQVTLSCSPISGHRSVSWYQQTPGQGLQFLFEYFSETQRNKGNFPGRFSGRQFSNSRSEMNVSTLELGDSALYLCASSLAGGPTDTQYFGPGTRLTVL.

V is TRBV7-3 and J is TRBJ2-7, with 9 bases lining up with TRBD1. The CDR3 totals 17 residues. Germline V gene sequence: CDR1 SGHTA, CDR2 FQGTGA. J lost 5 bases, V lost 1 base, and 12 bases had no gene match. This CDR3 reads CASSLSTGTGMGDEQYF. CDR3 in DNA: TGTGCCAGCAGCTTAAGTACCGGGACAGGGATGGGTGACGAGCAGTACTTC.

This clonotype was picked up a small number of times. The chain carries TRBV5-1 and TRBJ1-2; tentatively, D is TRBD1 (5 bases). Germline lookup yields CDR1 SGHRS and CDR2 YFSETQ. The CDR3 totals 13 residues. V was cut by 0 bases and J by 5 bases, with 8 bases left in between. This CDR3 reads CASSLADRYGYTF. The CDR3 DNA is TGCGCCAGCAGCTTGGCCGACAGATATGGCTACACCTTC.

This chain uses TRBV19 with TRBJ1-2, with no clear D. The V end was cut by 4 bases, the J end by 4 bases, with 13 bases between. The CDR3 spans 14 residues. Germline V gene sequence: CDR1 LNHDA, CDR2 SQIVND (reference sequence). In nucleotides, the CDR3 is TGTGCCAGTAGTACGCAACAGAGAACCTATGGCTACACCTTC. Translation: CASSTQQRTYGYTF.

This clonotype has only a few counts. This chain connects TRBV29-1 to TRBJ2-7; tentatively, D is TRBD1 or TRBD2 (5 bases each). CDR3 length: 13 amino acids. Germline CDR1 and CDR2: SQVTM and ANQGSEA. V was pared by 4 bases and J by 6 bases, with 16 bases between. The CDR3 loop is CSVAGTPSPEQYF. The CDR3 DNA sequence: TGCAGCGTTGCCGGGACCCCAAGCCCCGAGCAGTACTTC.

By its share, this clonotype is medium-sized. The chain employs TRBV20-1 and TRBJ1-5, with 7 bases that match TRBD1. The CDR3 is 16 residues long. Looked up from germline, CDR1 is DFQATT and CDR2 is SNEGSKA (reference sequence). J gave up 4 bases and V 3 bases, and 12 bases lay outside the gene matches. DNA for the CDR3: TGCAGTGCTAGTGATCAGGGGGGGGCAGAAAATCAGCCCCAGCATTTT. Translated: CSASDQGGAENQPQHF.

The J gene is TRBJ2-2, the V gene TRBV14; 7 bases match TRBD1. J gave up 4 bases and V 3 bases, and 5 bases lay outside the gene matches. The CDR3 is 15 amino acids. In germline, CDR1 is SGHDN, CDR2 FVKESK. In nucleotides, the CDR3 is TGTGCCAGCAGCCACTTTGGACAGGCCACCGGGGAGCTGTTTTTT. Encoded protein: CASSHFGQATGELFF. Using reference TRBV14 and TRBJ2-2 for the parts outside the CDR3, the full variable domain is EAGVTQFPSHSVIEKGQTVTLRCDPISGHDNLYWYRRVMGKEIKFLLHFVKESKQDESGMPNNRFLAERTGGTYSTLKVQPAELEDSGVYFCASSHFGQATGELFFGEGSRLTVL.

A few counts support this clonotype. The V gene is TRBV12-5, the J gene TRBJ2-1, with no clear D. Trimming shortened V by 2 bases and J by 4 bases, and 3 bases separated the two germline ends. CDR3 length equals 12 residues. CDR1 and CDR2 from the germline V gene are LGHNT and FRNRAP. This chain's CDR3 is CASGLRYNEQFF. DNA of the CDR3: TGTGCTAGTGGTTTGCGGTACAATGAGCAGTTCTTC.

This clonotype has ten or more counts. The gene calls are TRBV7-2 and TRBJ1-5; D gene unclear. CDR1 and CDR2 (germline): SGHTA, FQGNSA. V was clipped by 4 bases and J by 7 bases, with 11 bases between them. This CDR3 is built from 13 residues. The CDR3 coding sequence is TGTGCCAGCAGCTCACAAACGGGCCAGCCCCAGCATTTT. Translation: CASSSQTGQPQHF.

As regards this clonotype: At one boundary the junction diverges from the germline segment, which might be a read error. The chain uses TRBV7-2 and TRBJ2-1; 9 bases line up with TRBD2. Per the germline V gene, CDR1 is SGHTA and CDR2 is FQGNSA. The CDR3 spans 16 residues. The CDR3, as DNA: TGTGCCAGCAGCTTAAGCGGGGGGCGGACATACAATGAGCGGTTCTTC. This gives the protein CASSLSGGRTYNERFF.